The entry that follows covers one T cell receptor (beta chain) sequence. The antigen is unknown. It was with a sample-barcoded 5' primer and a J-beta primer mix that a second PCR of about 7 to 12 cycles was run. Each of the cDNA molecules was tagged by a template-switch adaptor with 12 random nucleotides. A single record per CDR3 protein comes from TCRdb applying MiXCR to the 5' RACE reads. Of about 1.4 million distinct CDR3 sequences listed, around 59% are singletons. The sample comes from a study of blood T cells in healthy people across ages. Germline V lookup: CDR1 MNHEY, CDR2 SVGAGI. After removal of 6 bases from V and 7 bases from J, the junction contained 5 bases not matched to a gene. CDR3 size: 14 residues. Regarding the study as a whole: Diversity was higher, and naive CD4+ cells more numerous, in long-lived donors than in aged donors. Estimated diversity that came from one million T cells was considered an underestimate. Unknown donor CMV status possibly confounded expanded clonotype changes.

The receptor comes from a man younger than 35 in good health. Source material: blood. V is TRBV6-5 and J is TRBJ2-4; 11 nucleotides agree with TRBD2. In DNA form, the CDR3 reads TGTGCCAGCAGATCCGGGACTAGCGGTAACATTCAGTACTTC. Translation gives CASRSGTSGNIQYF.